This T cell receptor (beta chain) is drawn from a study of patients and donors after allogeneic stem cell transplantation. Germline lookup yields CDR1 SGHDT and CDR2 YYEEEE. V dropped 0 bases and J dropped 7 bases, with 23 bases sitting between them. The CDR3 extends over 19 amino acids. This clonotype has a handful of counts. Each CDR3 protein is one row after TCRdb ran MiXCR on the RT-PCR reads. The sample contains 200,000 to 250,000 distinct CDR3 sequences, 11% to 15% of which appear only once. This TCR was recovered from a human donor who was either an allogeneic HSCT recipient or a stem cell or donor lymphocyte infusion donor (not recorded which). It is not recorded whose cells these are; they may come from a transplant donor. The chain employs TRBV5-6 and TRBJ1-6; TRBD1 might be the D (5 bases). Sequenced sample: blood, either unsorted or a sorted T cell fraction (not recorded which). The CDR3 sequence is CASSLANERGGGPNSPLHF. CDR3 bases: TGTGCCAGCAGCTTGGCCAATGAGAGGGGTGGAGGCCCCAATTCACCCCTCCACTTT.